Listed below are T cell receptor beta chains from one sample, sequenced in a study of CD8 T cells in ankylosing spondylitis. A single record per CDR3 protein comes from TCRdb applying MiXCR to the 5' RACE reads. Of roughly 130,000 distinct CDR3 sequences detected, 6.5% to 8.5% appear once; the ten largest clones hold roughly 7.2%. The sequencing sample was made of synovial fluid, either unsorted or a sorted T cell fraction (not recorded which). The source of these receptors is a male donor with ankylosing spondylitis. Both conserved end residues are part of each CDR3. The D gene is left open where the match is weak. Clone size, where shown, is once, few, many, or a class for clones that have expanded.

CDR3 protein: CASSPGQNNEQFF
CDR3 DNA: TGTGCCAGCAGTCCCGGCCAAAACAATGAGCAGTTCTTC
CDR3 length: 13
V gene: TRBV28
D gene: NA
J gene: TRBJ2-1
clone size: many

CDR3 protein: CSARDQGYQPQHF
CDR3 DNA: TGCAGTGCTAGAGATCAAGGATATCAGCCCCAGCATTTT
CDR3 length: 13
V gene: TRBV20-1
D gene: NA
J gene: TRBJ1-5
clone size: many

CDR3 protein: CSVAGTGRSGTEAFF
CDR3 DNA: TGCAGCGTCGCCGGGACAGGGCGGAGCGGCACTGAAGCTTTCTTT
CDR3 length: 15
V gene: TRBV29-1
D gene: TRBD1
J gene: TRBJ1-1
clone size: many

CDR3 protein: CASSPQTGSGYTF
CDR3 DNA: TGTGCCAGCAGCCCTCAGACAGGGTCCGGCTACACCTTC
CDR3 length: 13
V gene: TRBV14
D gene: TRBD1
J gene: TRBJ1-2
clone size: few

CDR3 protein: CASSRDRGNQPQHF
CDR3 DNA: TGTGCCAGCAGTCGCGACAGGGGCAATCAGCCCCAGCATTTT
CDR3 length: 14
V gene: TRBV7-2
D gene: TRBD1
J gene: TRBJ1-5
clone size: many

CDR3 protein: CASSPQGLGEQYF
CDR3 DNA: TGTGCTAGCAGCCCACAGGGTTTAGGGGAGCAGTACTTC
CDR3 length: 13
V gene: TRBV7-7
D gene: NA
J gene: TRBJ2-7
clone size: few

CDR3 protein: CSARDRQGADTQYF
CDR3 DNA: TGCAGTGCTAGAGATCGTCAGGGGGCAGATACGCAGTATTTT
CDR3 length: 14
V gene: TRBV20-1
D gene: TRBD1
J gene: TRBJ2-3
clone size: many

CDR3 protein: CASSWSGGGTDTQYF
CDR3 DNA: TGCGCCAGCAGCTGGAGCGGGGGCGGCACAGATACGCAGTATTTT
CDR3 length: 15
V gene: TRBV5-1
D gene: TRBD2
J gene: TRBJ2-3
clone size: few

CDR3 protein: CASQRDTNQPQHF
CDR3 DNA: TGTGCCAGCCAACGGGACACCAATCAGCCCCAGCATTTT
CDR3 length: 13
V gene: TRBV2
D gene: NA
J gene: TRBJ1-5
clone size: many

CDR3 protein: CASRNGGYSPLHF
CDR3 DNA: TGTGCCAGCAGAAACGGAGGGTATTCACCCCTCCACTTT
CDR3 length: 13
V gene: TRBV6-2/TRBV6-3
D gene: NA
J gene: TRBJ1-6
clone size: many

CDR3 protein: CASSLGLTNTEAFF
CDR3 DNA: TGTGCCAGCAGCTTGGGACTCACTAACACTGAAGCTTTCTTT
CDR3 length: 14
V gene: TRBV7-9
D gene: NA
J gene: TRBJ1-1
clone size: few

CDR3 protein: CASSPQTGWSGNTIYF
CDR3 DNA: TGCGCCAGCAGCCCCCAAACAGGGTGGTCTGGAAACACCATATATTTT
CDR3 length: 16
V gene: TRBV4-3
D gene: NA
J gene: TRBJ1-3
clone size: many

CDR3 protein: CASRRRGVQETQYF
CDR3 DNA: TGTGCCAGCAGGCGCCGGGGAGTCCAAGAGACCCAGTACTTC
CDR3 length: 14
V gene: TRBV3-1
D gene: NA
J gene: TRBJ2-5
clone size: NA

CDR3 protein: CASRPAFLGGGTEAFF
CDR3 DNA: TGTGCCAGCAGGCCCGCCTTCCTAGGGGGGGGCACTGAAGCTTTCTTT
CDR3 length: 16
V gene: TRBV6-2/TRBV6-3
D gene: NA
J gene: TRBJ1-1
clone size: many

CDR3 protein: CASSNHRQAGTEAFF
CDR3 DNA: TGCGCCAGCAGCAACCACCGACAGGCGGGGACTGAAGCTTTCTTT
CDR3 length: 15
V gene: TRBV4-3
D gene: NA
J gene: TRBJ1-1
clone size: many

CDR3 protein: CASSLAWGLEGKLFF
CDR3 DNA: TGCGCCAGCAGCTTGGCTTGGGGCCTCGAAGGAAAACTGTTTTTT
CDR3 length: 15
V gene: TRBV5-1
D gene: NA
J gene: TRBJ1-4
clone size: NA

CDR3 protein: CASSVSGAYEQYF
CDR3 DNA: TGTGCCAGCAGCGTGTCGGGGGCCTACGAGCAGTACTTC
CDR3 length: 13
V gene: TRBV9
D gene: NA
J gene: TRBJ2-7
clone size: few

CDR3 protein: CASSHGGTSGYEQYF
CDR3 DNA: TGTGCCAGCAGCCACGGCGGGACTAGCGGATACGAGCAGTACTTC
CDR3 length: 15
V gene: TRBV4-2
D gene: TRBD2
J gene: TRBJ2-7
clone size: few

CDR3 protein: CASSRAHNNEQFF
CDR3 DNA: TGTGCCAGCAGCAGGGCCCATAACAATGAGCAGTTCTTC
CDR3 length: 13
V gene: TRBV21-1
D gene: NA
J gene: TRBJ2-1
clone size: few

CDR3 protein: CASSPLGQGSNEKLFF
CDR3 DNA: TGCGCCAGCAGCCCACTGGGACAGGGGAGTAATGAAAAACTGTTTTTT
CDR3 length: 16
V gene: TRBV5-1
D gene: TRBD1
J gene: TRBJ1-4
clone size: few

CDR3 protein: CASSWAGRTPLHF
CDR3 DNA: TGTGCCAGCAGTTGGGCAGGGAGGACACCCCTCCACTTT
CDR3 length: 13
V gene: TRBV6-2/TRBV6-3
D gene: NA
J gene: TRBJ1-6
clone size: many